The rows below give T cell receptor beta chains drawn from one sample of a study of blood T cell repertoires in COVID-19. Using immunoSEQ multiplex PCR, the repertoire was profiled, and TCRdb retains in-frame clones only, with some absent. The profile shows 410,000 or so clones, 75% to 90% of them singletons. The material sequenced was peripheral blood. The receptors derive from a woman aged 35 to 49 with COVID-19, enrolled during active disease. The CDR3 runs from the conserved cysteine through the conserved F or W. D genes are given only for firm matches. A row's size may be missing; if present it is once, few, many or a size class.

cdr3_aa clone_size v_call d_call j_call
CASSSPSPGTDTQYF . TRBV28 . TRBJ2-3
CASRYAGFSYNEQFF . TRBV11-2 . TRBJ2-1
CASSQDRVATDTQYF . TRBV4-1 . TRBJ2-3
CASSPTGTGAFYGYTF . TRBV5-1 TRBD1 TRBJ1-2
CASSLSGLRQSYNSPLHF . TRBV27 . TRBJ1-6
CATKPGGPSSGANVLTF once TRBV28 TRBD1 TRBJ2-6
CASSPGTGHSGANVLTF . TRBV27 TRBD1 TRBJ2-6
CASSYLAGLAKNIQYF . TRBV6-2/TRBV6-3 TRBD2 TRBJ2-4
CASSFGQGTNYGYTF . TRBV6-5 . TRBJ1-2
CASSWGGDGYTF . TRBV7-8 . TRBJ1-2
CASSLWTGNLITGANVLTF once TRBV5-1 TRBD1 TRBJ2-6
CSVKRGTSGADTQYF . TRBV29-1 TRBD2 TRBJ2-3
CASSLGQGTGGYTF . TRBV7-3 . TRBJ1-2
CASTDRRGSTFYGYTF . TRBV19 . TRBJ1-2
CASSQPDRAGEKLFF . TRBV4-1 TRBD1 TRBJ1-4
CASSRTDRLYGYTF . TRBV6-5 . TRBJ1-2
CASSPEWSSGNTIYF . TRBV7-9 . TRBJ1-3
CASSTPGTLDEQFF . TRBV19 . TRBJ2-1
CASSDQGGTYNEQFF once TRBV6-4 . TRBJ2-1
CASSATQETQYF . TRBV2 . TRBJ2-5
CAWNRGNTIYF . TRBV30 . TRBJ1-3
CASSSSREVTQPQHF . TRBV5-6 . TRBJ1-5
CASSLGAPDYEQYF once TRBV28 . TRBJ2-7
CASSVTYDRMNTEAFF . TRBV9 . TRBJ1-1
CASSFRDTDTQYF once TRBV5-4 . TRBJ2-3
CASSLGTSGRTGTQYF . TRBV11-3 TRBD2 TRBJ2-3
CASSPGQGSTDTQYF . TRBV6-2/TRBV6-3 TRBD1 TRBJ2-3
CASSPMLGSTEAFF few TRBV7-3 . TRBJ1-1
CASSDPWVAGAFSYEQYF once TRBV2 TRBD2 TRBJ2-7
CASSLIANNEQFF . TRBV5-1 . TRBJ2-1
CASSFDRVTEAFF . TRBV5-8 TRBD1 TRBJ1-1
CASSLEGTGVPNTIYF . TRBV7-2 TRBD1 TRBJ1-3
CASSRDTISGNTIYF . TRBV3-1/TRBV3-2 . TRBJ1-3
CAWSSSAGWTEAFF . TRBV30 . TRBJ1-1
CASSWNYAGELFF . TRBV12-3/TRBV12-4 . TRBJ2-2